Listed below are T cell receptor beta chains from one sample, sequenced in a study of radiotherapy plus CTLA-4 blockade in lung cancer. Libraries were prepared by immunoSEQ multiplex PCR; TCRdb keeps only in-frame clonotypes and omits some of them. The sample lists 120,000 or so clones; about four fifths were seen once. The starting material was peripheral blood, obtained from a patient treated with radiotherapy plus ipilimumab. Receptors originate from a human donor with non-small cell lung cancer who had a partial response to radiotherapy plus ipilimumab. Both conserved end residues are part of each CDR3.

CASSAASGSGETQYF TRBV6-4
CASSFSGGNEKLFF TRBV11-2
CASSELRESQPQHF TRBV2
CASSLEGGQVTYTQYF TRBV28
CASGDSGETQYF TRBV19
CATSDRDRGRHEQFF TRBV15
CASSLQPIRGSNQPQHF TRBV27
CASSSTQGWETQYF TRBV28
CASSLTPGGGTGELFF TRBV5-5
CASSLGLAGLTDTQYF TRBV13
CASSYEVRLAYNEQFF TRBV28
CASGWGDTDTQYF TRBV12-5
CASSLARGNEAFF TRBV7-2
CASSLGGRGEQYF TRBV27
CASSLAGGGAYNEQFF TRBV7-9
CAISATGGQPQHF TRBV10-3
CASSLNGEGDTEAFF TRBV5-1
CASSQDAGANTEAFF TRBV4-2